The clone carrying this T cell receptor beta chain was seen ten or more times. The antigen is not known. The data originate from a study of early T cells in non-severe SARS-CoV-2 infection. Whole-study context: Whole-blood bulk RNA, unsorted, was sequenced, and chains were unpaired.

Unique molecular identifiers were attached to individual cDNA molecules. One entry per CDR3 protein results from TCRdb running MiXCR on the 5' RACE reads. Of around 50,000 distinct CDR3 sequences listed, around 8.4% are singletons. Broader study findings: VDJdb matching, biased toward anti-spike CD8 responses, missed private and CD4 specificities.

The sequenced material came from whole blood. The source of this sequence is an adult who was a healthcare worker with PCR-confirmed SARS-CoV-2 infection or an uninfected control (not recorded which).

The CDR3 region is CASRGDSTEAFF. CDR3 in DNA: TGTGCCAGCAGAGGGGACAGCACTGAAGCTTTCTTT. This sequence joins TRBV6-1 and TRBJ1-1, with TRBD1 matching 7 bases. Germline loops: CDR1 MNHNS, CDR2 SASEGT. Trimming cost V 6 bases and J 4 bases; bases outside gene matches: 2. CDR3 length: 12 residues.